The TCR beta chain under discussion was sequenced for a study of control samples from healthy donors and cancer patients. Clones were sequenced by immunoSEQ multiplex PCR, and TCRdb holds only the in-frame ones, with some missing. The data show tens of thousands of clones, around nine tenths seen once. V lost 2 bases to trimming and J lost 4 bases, with 10 bases between them. CDR1 is MDHEN, CDR2 SYDVKM, per germline. The CDR3 length is 14 residues. The sequenced material came from PBMCs. This clonotype originated in a woman in her sixties or seventies with head and neck cancer. This rearrangement joins TRBV28 to TRBJ2-3, with D possibly being TRBD2 (6 bases). The CDR3 sequence is CASSLTGEADTQYF. As DNA, the CDR3 is TGTGCCAGCAGTTTAACTGGGGAGGCAGATACGCAGTATTTT.